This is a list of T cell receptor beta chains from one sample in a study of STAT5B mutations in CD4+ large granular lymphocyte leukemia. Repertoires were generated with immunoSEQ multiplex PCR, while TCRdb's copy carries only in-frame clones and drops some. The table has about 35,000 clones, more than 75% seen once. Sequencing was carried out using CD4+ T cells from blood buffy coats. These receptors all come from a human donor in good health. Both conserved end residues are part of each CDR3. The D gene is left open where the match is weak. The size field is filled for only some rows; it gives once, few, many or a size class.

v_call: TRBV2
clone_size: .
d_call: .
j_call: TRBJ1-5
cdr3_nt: TGTGCCAGCAGTGGCCAAACGAATCAGCCCCAGCATTTT
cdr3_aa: CASSGQTNQPQHF

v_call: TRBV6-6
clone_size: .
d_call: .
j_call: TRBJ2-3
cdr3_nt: TGTGCCAGCAGTTACGGGGGACCAGATACGCAGTATTTT
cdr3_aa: CASSYGGPDTQYF

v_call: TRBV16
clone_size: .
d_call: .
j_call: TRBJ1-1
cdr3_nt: TGTGCCAGCAGCCAATCCTGGCAGAACACTGAAGCTTTCTTT
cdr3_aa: CASSQSWQNTEAFF

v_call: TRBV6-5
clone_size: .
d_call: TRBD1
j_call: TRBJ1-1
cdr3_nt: TGTGCCAGCAGTTACACGGGACAGGCTGCCACTGAAGCTTTCTTT
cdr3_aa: CASSYTGQAATEAFF

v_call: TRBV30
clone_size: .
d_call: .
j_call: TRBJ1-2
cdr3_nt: TGTGCCTGGAGTCCCCAGGGTAACTATGGCTACACCTTC
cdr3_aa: CAWSPQGNYGYTF

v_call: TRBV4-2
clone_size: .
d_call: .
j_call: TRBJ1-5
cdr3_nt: TGTGCCAGCAGCCAAGATTTGCGGCCACCCCAGCATTTT
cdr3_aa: CASSQDLRPPQHF

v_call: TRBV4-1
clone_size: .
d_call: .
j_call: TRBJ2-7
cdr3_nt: TGCGCCAGCAGCCCCGGGCGGGCGGGGGACACCTCCTACGAGCAGTACTTC
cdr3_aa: CASSPGRAGDTSYEQYF

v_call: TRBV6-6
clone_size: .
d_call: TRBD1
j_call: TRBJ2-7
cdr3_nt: TGTGCCAGCAGTTCCGGACAGGGCGGCCACGAGCAGTACTTC
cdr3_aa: CASSSGQGGHEQYF

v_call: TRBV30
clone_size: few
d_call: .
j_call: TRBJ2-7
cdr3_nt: TGTGCCTGGAGTCTGGAGCAGTCGGGGCCCGAGCAGTACTTC
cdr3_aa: CAWSLEQSGPEQYF

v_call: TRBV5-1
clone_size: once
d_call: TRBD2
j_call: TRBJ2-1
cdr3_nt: TGCGCCAGCAGCTTGGTTCTAGCGGGGGTTTCCAATGAGCAGTTCTTC
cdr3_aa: CASSLVLAGVSNEQFF

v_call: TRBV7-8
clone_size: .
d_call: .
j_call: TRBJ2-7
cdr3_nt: TGTGCCAGCGGGGAGCGATCCCCCTACGAGCAGTACTTC
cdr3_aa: CASGERSPYEQYF

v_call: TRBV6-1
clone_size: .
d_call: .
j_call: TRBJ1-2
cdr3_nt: TGTGCCAGCAGTGACAGGTCAGGCTATGGCTACACCTTC
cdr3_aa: CASSDRSGYGYTF

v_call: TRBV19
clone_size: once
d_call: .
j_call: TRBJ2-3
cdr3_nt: TGTGCCAGTAGCAAGGGCCATTCAGATACGCAGTATTTT
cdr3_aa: CASSKGHSDTQYF

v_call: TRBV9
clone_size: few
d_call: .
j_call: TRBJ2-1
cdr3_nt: TGTGCCAGCAGCAGGGGGGGGCCATCCTACAATGAGCAGTTCTTC
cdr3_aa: CASSRGGPSYNEQFF

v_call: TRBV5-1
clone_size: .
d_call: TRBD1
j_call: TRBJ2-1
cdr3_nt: TGCGCCAGCAGCTTGCGGGGACAGGGATCTTCCAATGAGCAGTTCTTC
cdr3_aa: CASSLRGQGSSNEQFF

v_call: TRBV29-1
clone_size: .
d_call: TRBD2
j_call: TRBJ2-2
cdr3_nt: TGCAGCGCCCGGACTAGCGGGCGTCTAACAGGCGGGGAGCTGTTTTTT
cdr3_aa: CSARTSGRLTGGELFF

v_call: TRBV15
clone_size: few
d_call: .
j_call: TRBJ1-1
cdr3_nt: TGTGCCACCAGGGAGCACAGCTCGCACACTGAAGCTTTCTTT
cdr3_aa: CATREHSSHTEAFF

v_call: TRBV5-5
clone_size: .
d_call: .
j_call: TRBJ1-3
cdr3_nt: TGTGCCAGCAGCTTGGACAGGGTGGACACCATATATTTT
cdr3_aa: CASSLDRVDTIYF

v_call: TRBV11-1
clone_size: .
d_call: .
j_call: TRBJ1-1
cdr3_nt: TGTGCCAGCAGCTTAGCGGGACTTTCGAACACTGAAGCTTTCTTT
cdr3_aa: CASSLAGLSNTEAFF

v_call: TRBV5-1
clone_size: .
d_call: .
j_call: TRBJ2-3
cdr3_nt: TGCGCCAGCAGCTTGGGTGGAATCACAGATACGCAGTATTTT
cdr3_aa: CASSLGGITDTQYF

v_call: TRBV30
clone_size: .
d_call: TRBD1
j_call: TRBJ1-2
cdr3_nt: TGTGCCTGGAGTGTAGGACAGGCCATCTATGGCTACACCTTC
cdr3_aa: CAWSVGQAIYGYTF

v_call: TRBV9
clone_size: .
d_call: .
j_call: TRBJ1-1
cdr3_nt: TGTGCCAGCAGCGCCCTGGGGGTAAAGTCTACTGAAGCTTTCTTT
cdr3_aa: CASSALGVKSTEAFF

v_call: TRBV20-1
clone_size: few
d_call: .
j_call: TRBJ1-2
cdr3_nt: TGCAGTGCAGGTGGCTACACCTTC
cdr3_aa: CSAGGYTF

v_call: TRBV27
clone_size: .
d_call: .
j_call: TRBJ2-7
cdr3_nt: TGTGCCAGCAGTTTAGGAATCGGACGCACGCCCGCCTACGAGCAGTACTTC
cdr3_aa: CASSLGIGRTPAYEQYF

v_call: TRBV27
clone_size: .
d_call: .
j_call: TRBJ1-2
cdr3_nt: TGTGCCAGCAGGCGACAGTTAGCTAACTATGGCTACACCTTC
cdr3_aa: CASRRQLANYGYTF

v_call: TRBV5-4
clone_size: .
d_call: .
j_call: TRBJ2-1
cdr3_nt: TGTGCCAGCAGCCTGGCGGGCGATGAGCAGTTCTTC
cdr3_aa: CASSLAGDEQFF

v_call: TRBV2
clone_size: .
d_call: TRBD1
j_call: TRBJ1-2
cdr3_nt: TGTGCCAGCAGTGACATGGGACAGGGGGCAGTCTATGGCTACACCTTC
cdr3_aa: CASSDMGQGAVYGYTF

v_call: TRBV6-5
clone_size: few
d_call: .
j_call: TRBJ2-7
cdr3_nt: TGTGCCAGCAGTTCCTTCTACGAGCAGTACTTC
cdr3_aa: CASSSFYEQYF

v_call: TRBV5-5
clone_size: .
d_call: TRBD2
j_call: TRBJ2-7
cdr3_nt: TGTGCCAGCAGCCGGGGACTAGTCACGTTCGGCGAGCAGTACTTC
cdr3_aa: CASSRGLVTFGEQYF

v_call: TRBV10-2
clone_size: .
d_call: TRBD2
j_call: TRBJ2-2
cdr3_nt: TGCGCCAGCTTTGGGACTAGCGGAAAGAACACCGGGGAGCTGTTTTTT
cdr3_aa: CASFGTSGKNTGELFF

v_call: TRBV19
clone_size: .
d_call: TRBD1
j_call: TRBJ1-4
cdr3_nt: TGTGCCAGTAGTACCTTGGACAGGGGACACGCAACTAATGAAAAACTGTTTTTT
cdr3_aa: CASSTLDRGHATNEKLFF

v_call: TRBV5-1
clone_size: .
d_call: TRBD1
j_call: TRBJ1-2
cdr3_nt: TGCGCCAGCAGCTGGGAGAGGACAGGCGTCTATGGCTACACCTTC
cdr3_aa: CASSWERTGVYGYTF

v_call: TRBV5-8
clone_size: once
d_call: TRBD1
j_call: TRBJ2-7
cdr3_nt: TGTGCCAGCAGCTTGGCGAGACAGGGGAGAATACCGTACGAGCAGTACTTC
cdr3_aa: CASSLARQGRIPYEQYF

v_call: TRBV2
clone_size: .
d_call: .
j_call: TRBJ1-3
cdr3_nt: TGTGCCAGCAGTGTTAGGTGGCAGCCCGGAAACACCATATATTTT
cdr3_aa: CASSVRWQPGNTIYF

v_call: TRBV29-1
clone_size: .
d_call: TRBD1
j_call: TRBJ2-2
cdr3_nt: TGCAGCGTTGCCAACGACAGGGGGCGAGGCACCGGGGAGCTGTTTTTT
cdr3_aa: CSVANDRGRGTGELFF

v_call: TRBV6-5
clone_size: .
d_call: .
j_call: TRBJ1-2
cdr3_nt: TGTGCCAGCAGTTACATCGGGGACTATGGCTACACCTTC
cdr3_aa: CASSYIGDYGYTF

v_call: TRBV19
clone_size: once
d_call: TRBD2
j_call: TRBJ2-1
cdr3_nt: TGTGCCAGTAGTTCAAGGACTAGTGCGCGAAGCTCCTACAATGAGCAGTTCTTC
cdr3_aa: CASSSRTSARSSYNEQFF

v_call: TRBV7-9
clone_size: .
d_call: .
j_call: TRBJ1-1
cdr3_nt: TGTGCCAGCAGCCCTGGGGTAAATAGAATGAACACTGAAGCTTTCTTT
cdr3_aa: CASSPGVNRMNTEAFF

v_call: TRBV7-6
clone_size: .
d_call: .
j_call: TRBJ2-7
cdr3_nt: TGTGCCAGCAGCTCACCCGACGGACTAAGCTACGAGCAGTACTTC
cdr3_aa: CASSSPDGLSYEQYF

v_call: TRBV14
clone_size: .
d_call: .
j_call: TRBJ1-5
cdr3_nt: TGTGCCAGCAGCCCAGACAGGAGGGGGCCCCAGCATTTT
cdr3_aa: CASSPDRRGPQHF

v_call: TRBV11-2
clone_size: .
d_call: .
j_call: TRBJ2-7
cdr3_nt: TGTGCCAGCAGCTTGGCCCGCGGCGTCTCCTACGAGCAGTACTTC
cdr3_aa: CASSLARGVSYEQYF

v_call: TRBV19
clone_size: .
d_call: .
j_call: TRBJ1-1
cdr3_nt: TGTGCCAGTAGTATATCCGGCTTTGAAGCTTTCTTT
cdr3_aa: CASSISGFEAFF

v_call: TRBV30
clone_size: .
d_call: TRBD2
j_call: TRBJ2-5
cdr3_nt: TGTGCCTGGAGTGAAGGACTAGCGGGAGTGGAGACCCAGTACTTC
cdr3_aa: CAWSEGLAGVETQYF

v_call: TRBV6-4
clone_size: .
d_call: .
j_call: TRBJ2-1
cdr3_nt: TGTGCCAGCAGTGACATCCGGGGGGCACGCAGGCAGTTCTTC
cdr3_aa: CASSDIRGARRQFF

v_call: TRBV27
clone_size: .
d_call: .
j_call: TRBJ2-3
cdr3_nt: TGTGCCAGCAGTTTATCGCGCTACCCAACAGATACGCAGTATTTT
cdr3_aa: CASSLSRYPTDTQYF